The TCR beta chain under discussion was sequenced for a study of low-dose radiotherapy and immunotherapy resistance in tumors. First-strand cDNA used TRAV- and TRBV-specific primers, covering alpha and beta chains. The PCR that amplified TCRs ran for around 20 cycles, relying on a constant-region primer and a V-primer adapter. TCRdb reprocessed the reads with MiXCR, giving one entry per CDR3 protein. The table shows around 80,000 distinct CDR3 sequences, with approximately 19% occurring only once. Trimming took off 6 bases at V and 6 bases at J, with 18 bases between the two ends. CDR3 length: 15 residues. Germline V gene lookup returns CDR1 MNHNY and CDR2 SVGAGI (reference sequence). This clonotype was recorded at least ten times. As to time point: before trial treatment.

The sequence was obtained from a male donor with prostate cancer. V usage is TRBV6-6 and J usage is TRBJ1-3, with a possible D match to TRBD1 (6 bases). Sequenced here: PBMCs, sampled before treatment. CDR3 residues: CASSLNRAMENTIYF. The CDR3 nucleotides read TGTGCCAGCAGCCTTAACAGGGCGATGGAAAACACCATATATTTT.